The TCR beta chain described here comes from a study of graft-versus-host responses after intestinal transplantation. The study's findings and limits: Subjects displaying graft-donor T cell macrochimerism possessed elevated graft-versus-host to host-versus-graft clonal ratios inside allografts. Declines in HvG clones occurring early post-transplant were associated with peak circulating GvH clone levels. GvH clones were found in recipient marrow; some appeared first in ileum or blood.

Germline V gene data show CDR1 as LGHNA and CDR2 as YSLEER. The CDR3 is made up of 13 amino acids. With 1 base removed from V and 0 bases from J, the gap between germline ends came to 3 bases. Profiled with immunoSEQ multiplex PCR; TCRdb holds only in-frame clones, not every one. The table includes fewer than 95,000 clones, 85% to 95% detected once. In regard to this clone: The antigen is not known.

This sequence joins TRBV4-3 and TRBJ1-2; D is unclear. The source was unstimulated CD4+ T cells sorted from spleen or lymph node cells, collected before transplant. The receptor comes from a human donor who was the organ donor for an intestinal transplant. The CDR3 region has the DNA TGCGCCAGCAGCCAAGGGACTAACTATGGCTACACCTTC. Its translation is CASSQGTNYGYTF.